Presented here are 15 T cell receptor beta chains from one specimen sequenced in a study of T cells in Graves' hyperthyroidism and ophthalmopathy. TCR beta CDR3 region amplification was performed from RNA transcripts. First-round RT-PCR with HTBI primers amplified the TCR CDR3 region. TCRdb itself ran the multiplex PCR reads through MiXCR, one entry per CDR3 protein. The top ten clones hold around 14% of a sample with fewer than 650,000 distinct CDR3 sequences, approximately 15% of them seen once. The sequencing sample was made of blood. The receptors were gathered from a woman in her forties with Graves' hyperthyroidism.

This clonotype was counted at least ten times. CDR3 protein: CASSGTKNTGELFF. The DNA of the CDR3 is TGCGCCAGCAGCGGTACAAAGAACACCGGGGAGCTGTTTTTT. This chain links TRBV5-1 with TRBJ2-2; D gene ambiguous. Germline lookup yields CDR1 SGHRS and CDR2 YFSETQ. This CDR3 has 14 amino acids. Between the trimmed V and J ends, which lost 4 bases and 1 base, there was a span of 8 bases.

The sample holds many counts of this clonotype. The rearrangement uses TRBV3-1 and TRBJ2-7; 11 bases fit TRBD2. The germline CDR1 and CDR2 sequences are LGHDT and YNNKEL (reference sequence). The CDR3 totals 17 residues. The V and J ends lost 2 bases and 0 bases, in that order; junction bases with no gene match: 6. The CDR3: CASSQQEGLADSYEQYF. The CDR3 DNA reads as TGTGCCAGCAGCCAACAAGAGGGACTAGCGGACTCCTACGAGCAGTACTTC.

This sequence joins TRBV6-2 or TRBV6-3 and TRBJ1-2, with 10 bases fitting TRBD1. This CDR3 is 15 amino acids long. With 6 bases clipped from V and 9 bases from J, the junction kept 13 bases outside the gene matches. Germline values: CDR1 MNHEY, CDR2 SVGEGT. CDR3 protein: CASSLRQGATGSYTF. The CDR3 DNA follows: TGTGCCAGCAGCTTACGACAGGGGGCAACCGGGAGCTACACCTTC.

This clonotype has ten or more counts. This chain links TRBV20-1 with TRBJ2-3, with D uncertain. V was pared by 3 bases and J by 3 bases, with 10 bases between. Germline CDR1 is DFQATT and CDR2 is SNEGSKA (reference sequence). The CDR3 extends over 13 amino acids. The CDR3 DNA is TGCAGTGCTAGCTTGGAGTGGACAGATACGCAGTATTTT. Protein: CSASLEWTDTQYF.

This clonotype was recorded many times. The chain joins TRBV18 to TRBJ2-1; D not certain. There are 12 residues in the CDR3. Looked up from germline, CDR1 is KGHSH and CDR2 is LQKENI. Trimming took off 4 bases at V and 9 bases at J, with 10 bases between the two ends. The DNA for the CDR3 is TGTGCCAGCTCACTTCGAGTTCCTGAGCAGTTCTTC. Residues: CASSLRVPEQFF. The whole variable domain, remainder taken from reference TRBV18 and TRBJ2-1, is NAGVMQNPRHLVRRRGQEARLRCSPMKGHSHVYWYRQLPEEGLKFMVYLQKENIIDESGMPKERFSAEFPKEGPSILRIQQVVRGDSAAYFCASSLRVPEQFFGPGTRLTVL.

Many counts were recorded for this clonotype. The V gene is TRBV7-9, the J gene TRBJ1-4, with 10 bases that match TRBD1. With 5 bases clipped from V and 8 bases from J, the junction kept 5 bases outside the gene matches. Germline loops: CDR1 SEHNR, CDR2 FQNEAQ (reference sequence). The CDR3 sequence is 14 residues long. The CDR3 loop is CASSRDRGGEKLFF. The CDR3 DNA is TGTGCCAGCAGCCGGGACAGGGGAGGGGAAAAACTGTTTTTT. The complete variable domain, with remaining parts taken from reference TRBV7-9 and TRBJ1-4, reads DTGVSQNPRHKITKRGQNVTFRCDPISEHNRLYWYRQTLGQGPEFLTYFQNEAQLEKSRLLSDRFSAERPKGSFSTLEIQRTEQGDSAMYLCASSRDRGGEKLFFGSGTQLSVL.

This clonotype showed up many times. The chain uses TRBV30 and TRBJ2-2; 10 nucleotides align to TRBD2. In germline, CDR1 is GTSNPN, CDR2 SVGIG (reference sequence). CDR3 length equals 15 residues. With 3 bases clipped from V and 2 bases from J, the junction kept 3 bases outside the gene matches. CDR3 nucleotide sequence: TGTGCCTGGAGACTAGCGGGGACTAACACCGGGGAGCTGTTTTTT. It is translated as CAWRLAGTNTGELFF.

About this clonotype: Given a much more abundant clone one base away, this may be a read error. The conserved closing phenylalanine or tryptophan is absent in this CDR3, likely reflecting a read error. The V gene is TRBV29-1, the J gene TRBJ2-7; the D is unclear. CDR1 is SQVTM and CDR2 is ANQGSEA in the germline V gene. CDR3 size: 15 residues. V lost 4 bases and J lost 3, with 19 bases in between. This CDR3 reads CSVGGYRVEGYEQYL. The CDR3 coding sequence is TGCAGCGTTGGTGGCTATCGGGTCGAAGGCTACGAGCAGTACCTC.

This clonotype was observed a few times. The chain couples TRBV6-1 to TRBJ1-4, with TRBD1 matching 11 bases. With V trimmed by 4 bases and J by 7 bases, 2 bases remained unmatched. The CDR3 consists of 14 residues. Germline loops: CDR1 MNHNS, CDR2 SASEGT. CDR3: CASSGTGGFEKLFF. Here the CDR3 DNA reads TGTGCCAGCAGTGGGACAGGGGGCTTTGAAAAACTGTTTTTT.

This clonotype was counted between two and nine times. V and J are TRBV20-1 and TRBJ1-1, with D possibly TRBD1 on 5 matching bases. The ends were cut back, 5 bases at V and 4 bases at J, with 8 bases in the middle. Germline assignment: CDR1 DFQATT and CDR2 SNEGSKA (reference sequence). This CDR3 has 11 residues. In DNA form, the CDR3 reads TGCAGTGCTCCGGGGGTCACTGAAGCTTTCTTT. Translating gives CSAPGVTEAFF.

The table lists this clonotype with many counts. V is TRBV18 and J is TRBJ1-1, with D uncertain. This CDR3 spans 13 amino acids. Germline V lookup: CDR1 KGHSH, CDR2 LQKENI. V was cut by 3 bases and J by 0 bases, with 5 bases left in between. The CDR3 DNA reads as TGTGCCAGCTCACCTGAGCTGAACACTGAAGCTTTCTTT. This encodes CASSPELNTEAFF. Supplemented by reference TRBV18 and TRBJ1-1, the full variable domain reads NAGVMQNPRHLVRRRGQEARLRCSPMKGHSHVYWYRQLPEEGLKFMVYLQKENIIDESGMPKERFSAEFPKEGPSILRIQQVVRGDSAAYFCASSPELNTEAFFGQGTRLTVV.

This clonotype was counted between two and nine times. The rearrangement uses TRBV28 and TRBJ2-7; D is possibly TRBD1 or TRBD2 (5 bases each). Germline values: CDR1 MDHEN, CDR2 SYDVKM. This CDR3 spans 15 amino acids. V lost 3 bases and J lost 2, with 14 bases in between. CDR3 amino acids: CASSLGPWRTYEQYF. CDR3 in DNA: TGTGCCAGCAGTTTGGGACCTTGGCGGACCTACGAGCAGTACTTC.

The chain is built from TRBV20-1 and TRBJ2-1; a weak D match, TRBD1 (5 bases). The CDR3 has 11 amino acids. Trimming removed 7 bases at V and 7 bases at J, with 11 bases between. The germline gives CDR1 DFQATT, CDR2 SNEGSKA (reference sequence). The CDR3 DNA is TGCAGTGGCAGTAGGGGTAATGAGCAGTTCTTC. Translation: CSGSRGNEQFF.

Concerning this clonotype itself: A much larger clone lies one base from this, so it may be a read error. The rearrangement uses TRBV3-1 and TRBJ1-6; unclear D gene. The CDR3 runs to 14 residues. The germline gives CDR1 LGHDT, CDR2 YNNKEL (reference sequence). The CDR3 DNA reads as TGTGCCGGCAGCCAAGCGTCGGCTAATTCACCCCTCCACTTT. Translating gives CAGSQASANSPLHF.

This chain uses TRBV5-1 with TRBJ2-1; the match to TRBD1 covers 9 bases. Germline CDR1 is SGHRS and CDR2 is YFSETQ. This CDR3 has 18 amino acids. The V and J ends lost 7 bases and 5 bases, in that order; junction bases with no gene match: 19. CDR3 sequence reads: CASQNQLTGTGRHNEQFF. The CDR3 DNA sequence: TGCGCCAGCCAAAACCAATTAACCGGGACAGGGAGACACAATGAGCAGTTCTTC.